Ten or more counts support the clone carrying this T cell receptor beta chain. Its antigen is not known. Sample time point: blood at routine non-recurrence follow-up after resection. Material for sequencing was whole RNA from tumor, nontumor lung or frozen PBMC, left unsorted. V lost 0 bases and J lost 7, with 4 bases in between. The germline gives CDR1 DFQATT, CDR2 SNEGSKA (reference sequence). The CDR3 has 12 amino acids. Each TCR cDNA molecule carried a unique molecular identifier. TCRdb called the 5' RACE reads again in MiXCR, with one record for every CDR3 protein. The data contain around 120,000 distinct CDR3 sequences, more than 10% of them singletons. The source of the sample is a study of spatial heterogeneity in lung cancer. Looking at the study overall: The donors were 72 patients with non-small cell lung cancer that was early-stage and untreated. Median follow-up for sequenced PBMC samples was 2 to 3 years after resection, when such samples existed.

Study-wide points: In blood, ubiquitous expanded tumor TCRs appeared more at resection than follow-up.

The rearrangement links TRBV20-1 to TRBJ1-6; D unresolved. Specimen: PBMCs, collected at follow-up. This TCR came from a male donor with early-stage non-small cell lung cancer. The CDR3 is CSAREGNSPLHF. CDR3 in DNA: TGCAGTGCTAGAGAAGGCAATTCACCCCTCCACTTT.